This TCR beta chain was obtained from a study of CD8 T cells in Susac syndrome (dated 2019 in TCRdb). Context from the whole study: Repertoire sequencing was used to test whether CD8+ T cell activation and differentiation in Susac syndrome was antigen driven. CD8+ T cell repertoire clonality was compared between more than ten healthy donors, approximately 14 Susac syndrome patients and approximately 16 multiple sclerosis patients.

Of note for this clonotype: The antigen this receptor binds is unknown. No base quality values were provided; no much bigger clone lies one nucleotide off.

RNA was extracted using the RNeasy kit, and roughly 0.5 to 1 ug of the RNA was reverse transcribed with random hexamers. The immunoSEQ multiplex PCR assay, which covers 54 Vbeta and 13 Jbeta segments, was used to amplify TCR beta CDR3 regions. PCR amplification bias was corrected by using a synthetic template baseline for primer optimization and computational correction. As for the original processing: Reads were annotated to V, D and J genes according to IMGT and were analyzed with immunoSEQ Analyzer, with only productive sequences retained. To calculate clonality, Shannon entropy was normalized by log2 of the number of productive unique sequences and then subtracted from one. For each patient and control, public and private clones were evaluated within the 100 most prevalent clones. Clones were defined as Susac-specific when absent from the healthy and MS cohorts, from over 950 published viral clones and from other ImmuneACCESS disease sequences. The public reads were reprocessed in TCRdb via fastp at Q25 and MiXCR, keeping in-frame beta chains. Merged by CDR3 protein, the rows form single entries marked with the most common genes and DNA. Clone size and V and J calls follow TCRdb, not the original study. Here the sample has about 200,000 distinct CDR3 sequences; approximately 90% occur a single time. The biggest ten clones account for 0.1% to 0.15% of the sample.

Broad study findings and their caveats: The number of individuals in the TCR sequencing and HLA analysis was acknowledged as relatively small.

Peripheral blood CD8+ and CD4+ T cells from healthy donors, Susac syndrome patients and multiple sclerosis patients were profiled using high-throughput TCR beta sequencing. Treatment-naive patients with stable or active relapsing-remitting disease fulfilling revised McDonald criteria were used as multiple sclerosis controls. Bulk CD8+ and CD4+ T cells were purified magnetically by negative isolation, whereas CD8+ TEMRA cells were enriched by FACS. Blood was drawn into EDTA tubes, processed within 24 hours, and PBMCs were isolated by density gradient centrifugation. PBMCs intended for TCR sequencing were cryopreserved in liquid nitrogen and were subsequently thawed in a 37 degrees C water bath. Purity of sorted or isolated CD4+, CD8+ and CD8+ TEMRA cells was at least 90%. Measured from the cysteine to the phenylalanine, the CDR3 is 14 residues long. The sequence is cut down to CDR3 DNA, 42 bases in frame from base 1. The CDR1 and CDR2 encoded by the germline V gene (reference sequence) are SEHNR and FQNEAQ. The germline V end is reduced by 7 bases and the J end by 2 bases; junction bases left unmatched: 8.

Material: CD8+ T cells from PBMCs. This sequence uses TRBV7-9 and TRBJ2-7; 7 nucleotides in the junction match TRBD2. The TCR originated in a human donor with multiple sclerosis. CDR3 protein: CASTQGGRAYEQYF. The nucleotide sequence is TGTGCCAGCACCCAAGGTGGGAGGGCCTACGAGCAGTACTTC.